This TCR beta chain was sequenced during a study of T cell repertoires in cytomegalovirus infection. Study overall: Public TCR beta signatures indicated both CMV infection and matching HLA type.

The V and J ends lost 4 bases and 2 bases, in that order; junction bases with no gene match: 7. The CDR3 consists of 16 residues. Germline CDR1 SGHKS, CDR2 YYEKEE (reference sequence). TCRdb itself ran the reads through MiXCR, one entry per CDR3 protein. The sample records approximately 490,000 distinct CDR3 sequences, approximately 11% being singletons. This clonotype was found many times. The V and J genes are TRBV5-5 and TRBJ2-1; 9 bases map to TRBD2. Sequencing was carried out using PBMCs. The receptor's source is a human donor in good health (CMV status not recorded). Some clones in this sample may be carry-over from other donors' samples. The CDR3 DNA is TGTGCCAGCAGCACGGGGACTAGCATCACCTACAATGAGCAGTTCTTC. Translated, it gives CASSTGTSITYNEQFF.